This TCR beta chain derives from a study of response to subunit inactivated influenza vaccine. Study-wide points: Authors suggested each seasonal influenza vaccination recruits few new T cells.

TCRdb reprocessed the RT-PCR reads via MiXCR and lists one record per CDR3 protein. The sample lists around 540,000 distinct CDR3 sequences, 12% seen once, with approximately 10% in the top ten. The CDR3 covers 14 residues. Per germline, CDR1 SGHRS and CDR2 YFSETQ. The V gene lost 2 bases and the J gene lost 8 bases, with 13 bases spanning the gap. A few counts support this clonotype. Its target is unknown. The gene calls are TRBV5-1 and TRBJ1-4, with D possibly being TRBD1 (6 bases). Sequenced material: PBMCs from blood, taken on the day of vaccination. This receptor was identified in a man aged 50 to 60 who received an inactivated influenza vaccine. Here the CDR3 DNA reads TGCGCCAGCAGCTTTTGGGGGGCTAGGGAAAAACTGTTTTTT. It codes for CASSFWGAREKLFF.